This entry concerns a single T cell receptor (beta chain). TCRdb passed the RT-PCR reads through MiXCR, listing each CDR3 protein once. Of hundreds of thousands of distinct CDR3 sequences listed, 14% are singletons. The CDR3 extends over 15 amino acids. Germline CDR1 SGHTA, CDR2 FQGNSA. After removal of 5 bases from V and 5 bases from J, the junction contained 8 bases not matched to a gene. V gene TRBV7-2 combines with J gene TRBJ1-4; 7 bases align to TRBD1. Sequenced material: memory CD4+ T cells from blood. This sequence originates from a female donor in good health, serving as a healthy control. CDR3 sequence reads: CASSPNQGENEKLFF. Here the CDR3 DNA reads TGTGCCAGCAGCCCCAACCAGGGGGAGAATGAAAAACTGTTTTTT. Combining the CDR3 with reference TRBV7-2 and TRBJ1-4 gives the whole variable domain GAGVSQSPSNKVTEKGKDVELRCDPISGHTALYWYRQSLGQGLEFLIYFQGNSAPDKSGLPSDRFSAERTGGSVSTLTIQRTQQEDSAVYLCASSPNQGENEKLFFGSGTQLSVL.